This TCR beta chain was sequenced in a study of OX40 agonist ivuxolimab in advanced cancers. As for the study in general: The drug used for patients, ivuxolimab, was an agonistic anti-OX40 (CD134) antibody. Regarding the study as a whole: At doses 0.1 to 3.0 mg/kg, CD4+ and CD8+ clones expanded. A proportion of nonresponders additionally exhibited low normalized T-cell clonal expansion. Among T cells, CD8+ cells averaged more expanded clones than CD4+ cells.

Trimming shortened V by 0 bases and J by 0 bases, and 12 bases separated the two germline ends. The CDR3 length is 16 residues. CDR1 is SGHNT and CDR2 is YYREEE in the germline V gene (reference sequence). This clone was recorded a few times. Its matching antigen is unknown. TCRdb's copy holds only in-frame clones and misses some; the assay was immunoSEQ multiplex PCR. The sample holds fewer than 60,000 clones; about 85% are singletons and the top ten take roughly 22%. This specimen was CD4+ or CD8+ T cells sorted from blood, taken in a trial of the OX40 agonist ivuxolimab. The receptor's source is an adult with an advanced solid tumor such as melanoma, head and neck, liver or kidney cancer. V and J are TRBV5-4 and TRBJ1-2; D is perhaps TRBD1 (6 bases). The CDR3 region has the DNA TGTGCCAGCAGCTTGGACGGACAGCCGACTAACTATGGCTACACCTTC. Amino acids: CASSLDGQPTNYGYTF. The whole variable domain, remainder taken from reference TRBV5-4 and TRBJ1-2, is ETGVTQSPTHLIKTRGQQVTLRCSSQSGHNTVSWYQQALGQGPQFIFQYYREEENGRGNFPPRFSGLQFPNYSSELNVNALELDDSALYLCASSLDGQPTNYGYTFGSGTRLTVV.